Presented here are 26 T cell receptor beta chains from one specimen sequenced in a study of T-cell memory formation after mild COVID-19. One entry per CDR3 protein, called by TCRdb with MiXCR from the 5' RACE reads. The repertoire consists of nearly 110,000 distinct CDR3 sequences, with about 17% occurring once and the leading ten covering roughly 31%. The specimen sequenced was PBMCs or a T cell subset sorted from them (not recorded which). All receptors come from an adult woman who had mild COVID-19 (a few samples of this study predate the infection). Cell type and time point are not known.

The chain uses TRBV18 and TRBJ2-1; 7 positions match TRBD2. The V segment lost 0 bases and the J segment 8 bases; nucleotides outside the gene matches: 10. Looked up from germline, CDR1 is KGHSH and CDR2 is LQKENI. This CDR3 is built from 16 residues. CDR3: CASSPPDPLAGDEQFF. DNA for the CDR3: TGTGCCAGCTCACCACCCGACCCCTTAGCGGGCGATGAGCAGTTCTTC.

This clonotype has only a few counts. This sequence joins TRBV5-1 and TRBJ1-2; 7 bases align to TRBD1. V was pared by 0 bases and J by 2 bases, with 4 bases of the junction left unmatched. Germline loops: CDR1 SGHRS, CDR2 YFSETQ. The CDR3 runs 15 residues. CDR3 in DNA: TGCGCCAGCAGCTTGGGACGGGACAGCAACTATGGCTACACCTTC. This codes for CASSLGRDSNYGYTF.

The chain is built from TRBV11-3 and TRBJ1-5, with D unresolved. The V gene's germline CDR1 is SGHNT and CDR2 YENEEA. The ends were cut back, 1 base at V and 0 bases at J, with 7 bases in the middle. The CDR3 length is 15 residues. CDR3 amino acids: CASSLVSHSNQPQHF. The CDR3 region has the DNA TGTGCCAGCAGCTTAGTATCGCATAGCAATCAGCCCCAGCATTTT.

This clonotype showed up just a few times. CDR3 in DNA: TGCGCCAGCAGCTTCCACCACTGGACTAGCGGAACCTACGAGCAGTACTTC. It encodes CASSFHHWTSGTYEQYF. This chain joins TRBV5-1 and TRBJ2-7; 10 nucleotides line up with TRBD2. The ends lost 2 bases at V and 2 bases at J; junction bases unmatched: 10. The CDR3 length is 17 residues. Germline assignment: CDR1 SGHRS and CDR2 YFSETQ.

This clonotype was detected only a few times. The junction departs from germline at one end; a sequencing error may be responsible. CDR3 DNA sequence: TGTGCCAGCAGCCAAGCTAGTATTGAGAAGTTCTTC. Its protein is CASSQASIEKFF. J is TRBJ2-1 and V is TRBV4-2, with D uncertain. Germline V gene sequence: CDR1 LGHNA, CDR2 YNFKEQ. CDR3 length: 12 residues.

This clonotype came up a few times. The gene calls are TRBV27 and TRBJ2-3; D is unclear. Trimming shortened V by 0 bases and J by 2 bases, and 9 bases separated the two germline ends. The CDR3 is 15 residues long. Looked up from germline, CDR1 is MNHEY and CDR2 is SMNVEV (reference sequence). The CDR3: CASSLSVTYTDTQYF. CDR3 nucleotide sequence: TGTGCCAGCAGTTTATCGGTTACCTACACAGATACGCAGTATTTT.

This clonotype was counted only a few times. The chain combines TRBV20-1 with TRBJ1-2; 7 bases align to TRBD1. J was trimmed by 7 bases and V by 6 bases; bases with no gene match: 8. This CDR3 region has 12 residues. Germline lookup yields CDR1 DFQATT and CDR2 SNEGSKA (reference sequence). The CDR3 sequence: CSAGQEFGGYTF. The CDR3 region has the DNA TGCAGTGCCGGACAGGAATTTGGTGGCTACACCTTC.

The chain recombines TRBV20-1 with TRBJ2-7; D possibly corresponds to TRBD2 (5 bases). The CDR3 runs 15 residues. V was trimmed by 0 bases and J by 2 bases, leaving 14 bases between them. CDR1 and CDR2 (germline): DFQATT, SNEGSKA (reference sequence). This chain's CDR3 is CSARDERERTYEQYF. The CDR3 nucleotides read TGCAGTGCTAGAGATGAAAGGGAGAGGACCTACGAGCAGTACTTC.

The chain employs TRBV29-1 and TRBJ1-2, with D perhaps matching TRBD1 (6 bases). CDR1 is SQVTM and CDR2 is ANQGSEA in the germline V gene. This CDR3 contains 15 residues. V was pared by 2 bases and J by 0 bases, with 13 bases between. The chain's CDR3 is CSVESQGPSNYGYTF. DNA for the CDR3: TGCAGCGTTGAATCCCAGGGGCCCTCTAACTATGGCTACACCTTC.

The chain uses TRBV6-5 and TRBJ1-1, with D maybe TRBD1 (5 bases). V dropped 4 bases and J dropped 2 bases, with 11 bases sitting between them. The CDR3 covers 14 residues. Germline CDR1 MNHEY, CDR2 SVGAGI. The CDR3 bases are TGTGCCAGCAGTTTAAAGGACACCAACACTGAAGCTTTCTTT. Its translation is CASSLKDTNTEAFF.

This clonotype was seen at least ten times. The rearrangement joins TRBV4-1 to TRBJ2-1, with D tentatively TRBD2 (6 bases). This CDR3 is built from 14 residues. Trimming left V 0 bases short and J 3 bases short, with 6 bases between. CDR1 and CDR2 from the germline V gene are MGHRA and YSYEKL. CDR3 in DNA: TGCGCCAGCAGCCAAGAGCGGGACTACAATGAGCAGTTCTTC. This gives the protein CASSQERDYNEQFF.

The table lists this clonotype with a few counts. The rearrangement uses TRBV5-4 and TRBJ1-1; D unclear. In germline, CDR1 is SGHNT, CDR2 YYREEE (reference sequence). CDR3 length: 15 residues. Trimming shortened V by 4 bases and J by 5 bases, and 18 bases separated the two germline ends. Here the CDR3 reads CASSPSPGEETEAFF. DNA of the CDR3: TGTGCCAGCAGCCCCAGCCCCGGGGAGGAAACTGAAGCTTTCTTT.

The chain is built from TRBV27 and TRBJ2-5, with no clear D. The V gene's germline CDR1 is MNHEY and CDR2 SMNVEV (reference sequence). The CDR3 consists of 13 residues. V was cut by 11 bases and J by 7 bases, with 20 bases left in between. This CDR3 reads CAASGPGMGTQYF. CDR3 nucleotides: TGTGCCGCTTCTGGTCCCGGCATGGGGACCCAGTACTTC.

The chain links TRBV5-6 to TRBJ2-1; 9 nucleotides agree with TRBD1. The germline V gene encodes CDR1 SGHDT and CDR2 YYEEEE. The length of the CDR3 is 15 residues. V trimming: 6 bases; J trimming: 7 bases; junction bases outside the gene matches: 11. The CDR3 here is CASKTAQGAGNEQFF. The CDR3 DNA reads TGTGCCAGCAAGACGGCACAGGGGGCGGGAAATGAGCAGTTCTTC.

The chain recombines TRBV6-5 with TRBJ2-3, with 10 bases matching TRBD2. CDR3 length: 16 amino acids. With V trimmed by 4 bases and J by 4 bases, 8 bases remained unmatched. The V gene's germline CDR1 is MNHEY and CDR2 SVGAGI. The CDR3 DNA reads TGTGCCAGCAGTTCTGCTTCTAGCGGGAGAGCAGATACGCAGTATTTT. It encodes CASSSASSGRADTQYF.

The CDR3 nucleotides read TGTGCCAGCAGCGTAGATTCGGGGCTTACTGAAGCTTTCTTT. It specifies CASSVDSGLTEAFF. V and J are TRBV9 and TRBJ1-1, with D tentatively TRBD1 (5 bases). With 0 bases removed from V and 5 bases from J, the gap between germline ends came to 11 bases. This CDR3 has 14 residues. Germline V lookup: CDR1 SGDLS, CDR2 YYNGEE.

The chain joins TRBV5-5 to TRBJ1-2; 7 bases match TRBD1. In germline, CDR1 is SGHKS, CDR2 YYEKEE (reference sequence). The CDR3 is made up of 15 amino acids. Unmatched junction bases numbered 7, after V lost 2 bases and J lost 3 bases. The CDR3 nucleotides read TGTGCCAGCAGCTTTGACAGGGTGAGCGACTATGGCTACACCTTC. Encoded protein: CASSFDRVSDYGYTF.

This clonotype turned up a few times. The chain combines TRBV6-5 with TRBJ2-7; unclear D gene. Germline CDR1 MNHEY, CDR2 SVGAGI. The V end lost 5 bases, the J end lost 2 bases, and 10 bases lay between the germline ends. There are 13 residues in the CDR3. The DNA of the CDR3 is TGTGCCAGCAGTAACCTAGGAACCTACGAGCAGTACTTC. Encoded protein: CASSNLGTYEQYF.

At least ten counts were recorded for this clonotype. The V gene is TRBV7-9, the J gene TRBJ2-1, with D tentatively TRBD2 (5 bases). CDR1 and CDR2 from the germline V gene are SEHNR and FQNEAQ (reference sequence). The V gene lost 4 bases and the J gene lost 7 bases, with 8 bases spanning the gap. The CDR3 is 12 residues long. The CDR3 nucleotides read TGTGCCAGCAGCTCGACGGGAAATGAGCAGTTCTTC. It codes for CASSSTGNEQFF.

Here the CDR3 reads CASTPYRASNQPQHF. CDR3 DNA sequence: TGTGCCAGTACCCCGTACAGGGCGAGCAATCAGCCCCAGCATTTT. The chain has TRBV19 and TRBJ1-5, with a tentative D call TRBD1 (6 bases). Germline V gene sequence: CDR1 LNHDA, CDR2 SQIVND (reference sequence). The CDR3 consists of 15 residues. Trimming removed 7 bases from V and 1 base from J, with 14 bases in between.

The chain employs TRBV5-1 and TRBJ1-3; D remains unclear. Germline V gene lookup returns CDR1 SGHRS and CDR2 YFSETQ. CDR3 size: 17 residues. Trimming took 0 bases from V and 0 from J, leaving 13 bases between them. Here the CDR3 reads CASSLDPPGGSGNTIYF. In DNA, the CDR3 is TGCGCCAGCAGCTTGGACCCCCCCGGTGGCTCTGGAAACACCATATATTTT.

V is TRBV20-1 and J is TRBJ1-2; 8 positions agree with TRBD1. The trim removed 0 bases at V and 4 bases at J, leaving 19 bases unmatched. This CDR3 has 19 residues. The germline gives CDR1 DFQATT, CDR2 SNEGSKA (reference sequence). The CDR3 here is CSARDQSDRDPWESYGYTF. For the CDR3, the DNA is TGCAGTGCTAGAGATCAGTCGGACAGGGACCCCTGGGAGAGCTATGGCTACACCTTC.

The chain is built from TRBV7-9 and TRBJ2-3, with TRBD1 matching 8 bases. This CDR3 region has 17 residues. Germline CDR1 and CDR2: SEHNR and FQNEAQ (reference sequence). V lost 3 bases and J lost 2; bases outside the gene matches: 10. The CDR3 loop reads CASSFFGGQGTTDTQYF. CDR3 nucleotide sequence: TGTGCCAGCAGCTTCTTCGGCGGACAGGGTACCACAGATACGCAGTATTTT.

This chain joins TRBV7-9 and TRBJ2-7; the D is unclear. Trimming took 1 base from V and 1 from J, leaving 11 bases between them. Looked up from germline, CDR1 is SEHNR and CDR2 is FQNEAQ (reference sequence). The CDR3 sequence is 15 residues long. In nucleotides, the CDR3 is TGTGCCAGCAGCTTAGTAACCAGTCTTTCCTACGAGCAGTACTTC. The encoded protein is CASSLVTSLSYEQYF.

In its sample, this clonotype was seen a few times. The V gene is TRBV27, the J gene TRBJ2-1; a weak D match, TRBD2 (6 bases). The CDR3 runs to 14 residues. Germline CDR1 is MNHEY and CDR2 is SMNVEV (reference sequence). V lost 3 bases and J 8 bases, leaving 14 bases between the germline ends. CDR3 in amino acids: CASSFGSRSDEQFF. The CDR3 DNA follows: TGTGCCAGCAGTTTCGGGAGTAGGAGCGATGAGCAGTTCTTC.

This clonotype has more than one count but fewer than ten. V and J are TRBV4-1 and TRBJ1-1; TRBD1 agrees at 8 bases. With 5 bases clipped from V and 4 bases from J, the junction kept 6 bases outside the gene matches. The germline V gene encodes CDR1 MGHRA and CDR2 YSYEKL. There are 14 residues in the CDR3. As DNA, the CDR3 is TGCGCCAGCAGCACTACAGGGGGTATCACTGAAGCTTTCTTT. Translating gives CASSTTGGITEAFF.